Shown below are 31 T cell receptor beta chains from a single sample sequenced in a study of cytomegalovirus exposure and HLA in healthy donors. 60 Vbeta and 13 Jbeta primers were used in PCR. TCRdb's table, derived via immunoSEQ multiplex PCR, lists solely in-frame clones and lacks some. The sample contains some 120,000 clones, around 74% of which appear only once. Source material: PBMCs. All receptors derive from a woman aged 45-59 years in good health and CMV-seropositive.

The chain combines TRBV15 with TRBJ2-5; 7 nucleotides line up with TRBD2. The CDR3 loop spans 15 amino acids. The V gene end was trimmed by 3 bases and the J gene end by 0 bases; junction bases not matched to a gene: 4. The V gene's germline CDR1 is LNHNV and CDR2 YYDKDF (reference sequence). The DNA for the CDR3 is TGTGCCACCAGCAGCGCCGGGACTAACCAAGAGACCCAGTACTTC. Its translation is CATSSAGTNQETQYF. Based on the CDR3 plus reference TRBV15 and TRBJ2-5, the full variable domain is DAMVIQNPRYQVTQFGKPVTLSCSQTLNHNVMYWYQQKSSQAPKLLFHYYDKDFNNEADTPDNFQSRRPNTSFCFLDIRSPGLGDTAMYLCATSSAGTNQETQYFGPGTRLLVL.

Here the CDR3 DNA reads TGTGCCAGCAGCCAGTCCTTTGACTATGGCTACACCTTC. Translation: CASSQSFDYGYTF. J is TRBJ1-2 and V is TRBV14, with D unclear. Germline V gene lookup returns CDR1 SGHDN and CDR2 FVKESK. This CDR3 contains 13 residues. V gave up 3 bases and J gave up 3 bases, with 8 bases separating them.

The chain joins TRBV9 to TRBJ1-2; D remains ambiguous. The CDR3 loop spans 12 amino acids. Germline CDR1 and CDR2: SGDLS and YYNGEE. Trimming pared 6 bases from V and 8 bases from J, leaving 14 bases between. CDR3: CASNLAGSGYTF. CDR3 DNA sequence: TGTGCCAGCAACCTCGCCGGGTCGGGCTACACCTTC.

The CDR3 nucleotides are TGTGCCAGCAGTTTACTGGCTAGCGGGGGCGTATACAATGAGCAGTTCTTC. It specifies CASSLLASGGVYNEQFF. The chain combines TRBV27 with TRBJ2-1; 10 bases line up with TRBD2. The CDR3 loop spans 17 amino acids. Germline V gene sequence: CDR1 MNHEY, CDR2 SMNVEV (reference sequence). After removal of 2 bases from V and 4 bases from J, the junction contained 8 bases not matched to a gene.

The genes are TRBV9 and TRBJ2-1; 9 bases fit TRBD2. The CDR3 contains 14 residues. CDR1 SGDLS and CDR2 YYNGEE come from the germline V gene. V lost 0 bases and J lost 10; bases outside the gene matches: 5. CDR3 protein: CASSVGLAGSEQFF. In nucleotides, the CDR3 is TGTGCCAGCAGCGTAGGGCTAGCGGGGAGCGAGCAGTTCTTC.

The CDR3 region has the DNA TGTGCCAGTAGTATGGGGGGTTACGAGCAGTACTTC. Protein: CASSMGGYEQYF. V is TRBV19 and J is TRBJ2-7; maybe TRBD2 (6 bases). This CDR3 region has 12 residues. Per germline, CDR1 LNHDA and CDR2 SQIVND (reference sequence). Trimming removed 3 bases at V and 4 bases at J, with 7 bases between.

This clone has a single count. The gene calls are TRBV5-1 and TRBJ2-2, with a possible D match to TRBD1 (5 bases). The CDR3 runs to 14 residues. From germline, CDR1 is SGHRS and CDR2 YFSETQ. The V end was cut by 5 bases, the J end by 6 bases, with 14 bases between. The CDR3 nucleotides are TGCGCCAGCAGGCAGGGTTCGTCGGCCGGGGAGCTGTTTTTT. Translation: CASRQGSSAGELFF.

The V gene is TRBV11-2, the J gene TRBJ1-1, with D hard to call. The germline V gene has CDR1 SGHAT and CDR2 FQNNGV. The CDR3 contains 13 residues. V was shortened by 4 bases and J by 1 base, with 7 bases between the two germline ends. DNA for the CDR3: TGTGCCAGCAGCTCCCTTAGGAACACTGAAGCTTTCTTT. As protein: CASSSLRNTEAFF.

In the case of this clone: A junction boundary mismatches the germline segment, possibly from a read error. The chain uses TRBV13 and TRBJ1-2; no reliable D call. Germline CDR1 PRHDT, CDR2 FYEKMQ (reference sequence). The CDR3 loop spans 16 amino acids. CDR3 sequence (DNA): TGTGCCAGCAGTTTCCCTCGAGGGTCTCCTAACTATGGCTACCCCTTC. It codes for CASSFPRGSPNYGYPF. Variable domain in full (rest from reference TRBV13 and TRBJ1-2): AAGVIQSPRHLIKEKRETATLKCYPIPRHDTVYWYQQGPGQDPQFLISFYEKMQSDKGSIPDRFSAQQFSDYHSELNMSSLELGDSALYFCASSFPRGSPNYGYPFGSGTRLTVV.

This chain's CDR3 is CASSVVEAFF. The DNA for the CDR3 is TGTGCCAGCAGCGTTGTAGAAGCTTTCTTT. The chain links TRBV5-8 to TRBJ1-1; D uncertain. The CDR3 is 10 amino acids. Germline CDR1 reads SGHTS; CDR2 reads YDEGEE. Trimming took 4 bases from V and 8 from J, leaving 6 bases between them.

DNA of the CDR3: TGTGCCAGCAGCTCCCGCCTCCCGACTAGCGGGGGATCTCTCGGTGAGCAGTTCTTC. As protein: CASSSRLPTSGGSLGEQFF. The chain is built from TRBV5-6 and TRBJ2-1, with 12 bases lining up with TRBD2. Trimming cost V 3 bases and J 9 bases; bases outside gene matches: 19. CDR1 and CDR2 from the germline V gene are SGHDT and YYEEEE. This CDR3 contains 19 residues.

V gene TRBV6-1 combines with J gene TRBJ1-2; tentative D call: TRBD1 (5 bases). CDR1 is MNHNS and CDR2 is SASEGT in the germline V gene. The CDR3 is made up of 14 amino acids. V was cut by 6 bases and J by 4 bases, with 15 bases left in between. CDR3 protein: CASRARQPAYGYTF. The CDR3 DNA follows: TGTGCCAGCAGGGCTAGACAGCCCGCCTATGGCTACACCTTC.

This clone occurred a few times. This chain links TRBV12-1 with TRBJ1-2; the table assigns TRBD1, which was not confirmed against the DNA. TRBV12-1 is a pseudogene locus. CDR3 length: 14 residues. The CDR3 loop is CASRRGQNPCGYTF. CDR3 in DNA: TGTGCCAGCAGAAGAGGACAGAACCCTTGTGGCTACACCTTC.

This clone has just a few counts. The chain carries TRBV7-9 and TRBJ2-1, with D possibly matching TRBD1 (6 bases). V was trimmed by 4 bases and J by 9 bases, leaving 10 bases between them. Germline CDR1 and CDR2: SEHNR and FQNEAQ (reference sequence). The CDR3 runs 12 residues. CDR3 amino acids: CASSYATGEQFF. The CDR3 DNA follows: TGTGCCAGCAGCTACGCGACAGGTGAGCAGTTCTTC.

The CDR3 reads CASRNRGNTEAFF. The CDR3, as DNA: TGCGCCAGCAGAAACAGGGGGAACACTGAAGCTTTCTTT. The chain has TRBV5-1 and TRBJ1-1, with 7 bases lining up with TRBD1. The germline CDR1 and CDR2 sequences are SGHRS and YFSETQ. The CDR3 consists of 13 residues. V lost 5 bases and J lost 1; bases outside the gene matches: 2.

Worth noting for this clone: The identical CDR3 is also encoded by other nucleotide sequences in the sample. This chain links TRBV15 with TRBJ1-1; TRBD1 matches 8 bases. Germline CDR1 and CDR2: LNHNV and YYDKDF (reference sequence). With 3 bases clipped from V and 4 bases from J, the junction kept 7 bases outside the gene matches. The CDR3 runs to 15 residues. CDR3 region: CATSRTDREGTEAFF. CDR3 bases: TGTGCCACCAGCAGGACGGACAGGGAGGGCACTGAAGCTTTCTTT.

In its sample, this clone was seen a few times. The chain couples TRBV4-1 to TRBJ2-2; 9 bases line up with TRBD2. This CDR3 comprises 16 residues. Trimming removed 1 base from V and 5 bases from J; junction bases left unmatched: 5. Germline lookup yields CDR1 MGHRA and CDR2 YSYEKL. The CDR3 protein is CASSQALRGGTGELFF. CDR3 coding DNA: TGCGCCAGCAGCCAAGCCCTGCGGGGGGGTACCGGGGAGCTGTTTTTT.

J is TRBJ1-1 and V is TRBV5-5, with TRBD1 identical over 7 bases. V was clipped by 3 bases and J by 3 bases; unmatched bases: 8. The CDR3 consists of 15 residues. Looked up from germline, CDR1 is SGHKS and CDR2 is YYEKEE (reference sequence). DNA for the CDR3: TGTGCCAGCAGCTGGAAACAGGGGAGAGACACTGAAGCTTTCTTT. Translated, it gives CASSWKQGRDTEAFF.

The chain joins TRBV5-4 to TRBJ1-2, with a tentative D call TRBD1 (6 bases). This CDR3 has 14 amino acids. Deletions cut 4 bases from V and 4 bases from J, with 14 bases between. Germline V gene sequence: CDR1 SGHNT, CDR2 YYREEE (reference sequence). In DNA, the CDR3 is TGTGCCAGCAGCCCCTCCGCGGGGGCCTATGGCTACACCTTC. As protein: CASSPSAGAYGYTF.

The chain joins TRBV7-9 to TRBJ2-5; 7 nucleotides agree with TRBD2. CDR3 length: 12 amino acids. Germline V gene data show CDR1 as SEHNR and CDR2 as FQNEAQ (reference sequence). The V gene end was trimmed by 6 bases and the J gene end by 5 bases; junction bases not matched to a gene: 3. This chain's CDR3 is CASRREGETQYF. For the CDR3, the DNA is TGTGCCAGCAGGAGGGAGGGGGAGACCCAGTACTTC.

The chain joins TRBV6-6 to TRBJ1-6; 9 nucleotides line up with TRBD1. Germline V CDR1 and CDR2: MNHNY, SVGAGI (reference sequence). J lost 7 bases, V lost 6 bases, and 4 bases had no gene match. CDR3 length: 14 residues. CDR3 sequence: CASRTGTGNSPLHF. The CDR3 coding sequence is TGTGCCAGCAGGACCGGGACAGGGAATTCACCCCTCCACTTT.

The chain joins TRBV10-2 to TRBJ1-2; possible D gene TRBD1, 5 bases. The CDR3 has 13 residues. The V end lost 6 bases, the J end lost 0 bases, and 8 bases lay between the germline ends. Germline V CDR1 and CDR2: WSHSY, SAAADI. The CDR3 loop reads CASRGRSNYGYTF. DNA of the CDR3: TGCGCCAGCAGGGGGCGTTCTAACTATGGCTACACCTTC.

The gene calls are TRBV2 and TRBJ1-2; 7 bases map to TRBD1. CDR1 and CDR2 (germline): SNHLY, FYNNEI. There are 15 residues in the CDR3. V shed 6 bases, J shed 7 bases, and the junction held 14 bases outside the gene matches. The CDR3 is CASSPTGAGPGGYTF. CDR3 bases: TGTGCCAGCAGCCCTACAGGGGCGGGTCCAGGTGGCTACACCTTC.

This rearrangement joins TRBV5-5 to TRBJ2-7, with 7 bases fitting TRBD1. The CDR3 sequence is 14 residues long. J was trimmed by 2 bases and V by 3 bases; bases with no gene match: 5. In germline, CDR1 is SGHKS, CDR2 YYEKEE (reference sequence). This chain's CDR3 is CASSSPGQTYEQYF. For the CDR3, the DNA is TGTGCCAGCAGCTCGCCGGGACAGACCTACGAGCAGTACTTC.

The chain employs TRBV7-7 and TRBJ2-2; no clear D. The CDR3 length is 13 residues. V lost 4 bases to trimming and J lost 5 bases, with 8 bases between them. The germline gives CDR1 SSHAT, CDR2 FNYEAQ (reference sequence). CDR3: CASSSGPTGELFF. In DNA, the CDR3 is TGTGCCAGCAGCTCCGGTCCGACCGGGGAGCTGTTTTTT.

The rearrangement uses TRBV10-1 and TRBJ2-3; TRBD2 aligns across 11 bases. The germline V gene has CDR1 WNHNN and CDR2 SYGVQD (reference sequence). The length of the CDR3 is 15 residues. The V segment lost 6 bases and the J segment 3 bases; nucleotides outside the gene matches: 5. The CDR3 DNA reads TGCGCCAGCAGCCTTAGCGGGGGGGTTACAGATACGCAGTATTTT. This gives the protein CASSLSGGVTDTQYF.

V is TRBV30 and J is TRBJ1-1; possible D gene TRBD1, 5 bases. In germline, CDR1 is GTSNPN, CDR2 SVGIG (reference sequence). This CDR3 region has 10 residues. CDR3 DNA sequence: TGTGCGGCGGGACGCCGGGAAGCTTTCTTT. Translating it yields CAAGRREAFF.

The chain has TRBV4-1 and TRBJ2-1; D unclear. The CDR3 extends over 13 amino acids. Germline V CDR1 and CDR2: MGHRA, YSYEKL. The ends were cut back, 5 bases at V and 7 bases at J, with 12 bases in the middle. The CDR3 DNA sequence: TGCGCCAGCAGCGAAGCGACACCGAATGAGCAGTTCTTC. The encoded protein is CASSEATPNEQFF.

V gene TRBV7-9 combines with J gene TRBJ2-7; 7 bases are shared with TRBD2. The CDR3 has 13 amino acids. V shed 2 bases and J 7 bases; nucleotides not matched to a gene: 5. In germline, CDR1 is SEHNR, CDR2 FQNEAQ (reference sequence). The CDR3 region is CASSLPQLAEQYF. CDR3 DNA: TGTGCCAGCAGCTTACCCCAACTAGCGGAGCAGTACTTC.

The chain is built from TRBV6-5 and TRBJ2-3, with no clear D. The CDR3 runs 12 residues. V dropped 6 bases and J dropped 0 bases, with 4 bases sitting between them. The V gene's germline CDR1 is MNHEY and CDR2 SVGAGI. CDR3 coding DNA: TGTGCCAGCAGGACTAGCACAGATACGCAGTATTTT. Protein: CASRTSTDTQYF.

The chain links TRBV7-2 to TRBJ1-1, with a possible D match to TRBD1 (6 bases). Germline loops: CDR1 SGHTA, CDR2 FQGNSA. This CDR3 is built from 13 residues. V gave up 4 bases and J gave up 2 bases, with 8 bases separating them. The CDR3 DNA reads as TGTGCCAGCAGCTGGACAGCCAACACTGAAGCTTTCTTT. Encoded protein: CASSWTANTEAFF.